In its sample, the clone carrying this T cell receptor beta chain was seen a few times. The data are from a study of CD4 and CD8 cells across lung adenocarcinoma regions. TCRdb recomputed calls from the PCR reads with MiXCR, one row per CDR3 protein. The table has some 18,000 distinct CDR3 sequences, 50% seen once; the top ten hold under 40%. The CDR3 is 12 amino acids. From germline, CDR1 is ENHRY and CDR2 SYGVKD. Between the trimmed V and J ends, which lost 3 bases and 0 bases, there was a span of 1 base. Donors had localized lung adenocarcinoma, a non-small cell lung cancer. Sample: CD8+ T cells from the margin of a lung tumor. This chain joins TRBV10-3 and TRBJ2-3; D remains unclear. This TCR came from a male donor with lung adenocarcinoma. The CD4 and CD8 labels of this study may be unreliable. The CDR3 reads CAISDSTDTQYF. The DNA of the CDR3 is TGTGCCATCAGTGACAGCACAGATACGCAGTATTTT.